The rows below give T cell receptor beta chains drawn from one sample of a study of immune heterogeneity within non-small cell lung tumors. TCRdb re-analysed the multiplex PCR reads in MiXCR, keeping a single row per CDR3 protein. The top ten clones hold around 4.1% of a sample with approximately 19,000 distinct CDR3 sequences, 28% of them seen once. What was sequenced was lung tumor tissue. The receptors were gathered from a man in his forties with non-small cell lung cancer. The CDR3 runs from the conserved cysteine through the conserved F or W. Fields, in order: clone size, D gene, V gene, J gene, CDR3 DNA, CDR3 protein. The D gene is left open where the match is weak. Clone size appears in some rows only: once, few, many, or a class for an expanded clone.

>.|.|TRBV4-3|TRBJ1-5
TGCGCCAGCAGCCAAGATCAGGCAGGCGGCAATCAGCCCCAGCATTTT
CASSQDQAGGNQPQHF
>many|.|TRBV6-1|TRBJ2-7
TGTGCCAGCAGTGAAGGAGGGGGAGAAAGCTCCTACGAGCAGTACTTC
CASSEGGGESSYEQYF
>.|.|TRBV6-1|TRBJ2-3
TGTGCCAGCTTGACCCGAGGGGTCGGCACAGATACGCAGTATTTT
CASLTRGVGTDTQYF
>many|.|TRBV27|TRBJ2-2
TGTGCCAGCAGTTTGGGACATAACACCGGGGAGCTGTTTTTT
CASSLGHNTGELFF
>few|TRBD2|TRBV30|TRBJ2-2
TGTGCCTGTACCGGGACTAGCTCTAAGACCGGGGAGCTGTTTTTT
CACTGTSSKTGELFF
>medium-sized|.|TRBV10-3|TRBJ2-7
TGTGCCATCCAGGGCCCAGGATACGAGCAGTACTTC
CAIQGPGYEQYF
>.|TRBD1|TRBV25-1|TRBJ1-2
TGTGCCAGCAGACCTACCAGGACAGGGAACTATGGCTACACCTTC
CASRPTRTGNYGYTF
>few|.|TRBV27|TRBJ1-1
TGTGCCAGCAGTTCGGGCAGGGCGGGGACTGAAGCTTTCTTT
CASSSGRAGTEAFF
>few|.|TRBV19|TRBJ2-1
TGTGCCAGTAGTAAACTTGGTGACGGTGAGCAGTTCTTC
CASSKLGDGEQFF
>few|TRBD2|TRBV6-6|TRBJ2-7
TGTGCCAGCAGTTACGGGGGAGGGGACTACCAGTTGAAGGAGCAGTACTTC
CASSYGGGDYQLKEQYF
>medium-sized|.|TRBV7-8|TRBJ1-3
TGTGCCAGCAGCTATTCGCTCCGGGGCGCTGGAAACACCATATATTTT
CASSYSLRGAGNTIYF
>few|.|TRBV19|TRBJ2-5
TGTGCCAGTAGTAAAAAAAGACTAGAGGAGACCCAGTACTTC
CASSKKRLEETQYF
>.|.|TRBV15|TRBJ1-1
TGTGCCACCAGCAGAGATAGACAGACTGAAGCTTTCTTT
CATSRDRQTEAFF